This T cell receptor (beta chain) is from a study of blood T cell repertoires in COVID-19. Study context: Some COVID-19 samples were acute and others convalescent; all came from the United States, Italy and Spain. T cells, B-cell-depleted T cells, or PBMCs supplied cDNA or gDNA.

Clones were read by immunoSEQ multiplex PCR, and TCRdb kept only the in-frame ones, dropping some. In the table there are under 200,000 clones, approximately 83% of which are singletons. V shed 2 bases and J shed 0 bases, with 7 bases lying between them. Germline V lookup: CDR1 SGHTA, CDR2 FQGNSA. The CDR3 runs 14 residues. The chain couples TRBV7-2 to TRBJ1-1; no reliable D call. The TCR was taken from a woman between 55 and 75 years old with acute or convalescent COVID-19. Source material: peripheral blood. CDR3 coding DNA: TGTGCCAGCAGCTTAATTACGGTGAACACTGAAGCTTTCTTT. Translation gives CASSLITVNTEAFF.